Listed below are T cell receptor beta chains from one sample, sequenced in a study of vaccination effects on CD4 cells after COVID-19. Libraries were prepared by immunoSEQ multiplex PCR; TCRdb keeps only in-frame clonotypes and omits some of them. The table records approximately 21,000 clones, 60% to 70% of them present only once. No antigens are known for them. The sequencing used CD4+ T cells from PBMCs cultured with HCoV-NL63 spike peptides, collected before COVID-19 vaccination. The receptors originated from a human donor who received a COVID-19 vaccine. Both conserved end residues are part of each CDR3. A D gene is named only where the DNA matches it firmly. Some rows have no size entry. The others give once, few or many, or a class for an expanded clone.

j_call: TRBJ2-3; v_call: TRBV5-1; d_call: -; clone_size: -; cdr3_nt: TGCGCCAGCAGCTTGGATGGTCTTGGTACAGATACGCAGTATTTT; cdr3_aa: CASSLDGLGTDTQYF
j_call: TRBJ1-1; v_call: TRBV9; d_call: -; clone_size: once; cdr3_nt: TGTGCCAGCAGCCCCCGGACACGAGGCAACACTGAAGCTTTCTTT; cdr3_aa: CASSPRTRGNTEAFF
j_call: TRBJ1-5; v_call: TRBV2; d_call: -; clone_size: few; cdr3_nt: TGTGCCAGCAGTAGGAATTCGGGCAATCAGCCCCAGCATTTT; cdr3_aa: CASSRNSGNQPQHF
j_call: TRBJ2-3; v_call: TRBV7-9; d_call: TRBD1; clone_size: -; cdr3_nt: TGTGCCAGCAGCCAAGATTTGGGCAGGGGGTCCACAGATACGCAGTATTTT; cdr3_aa: CASSQDLGRGSTDTQYF
j_call: TRBJ2-1; v_call: TRBV5-1; d_call: TRBD2; clone_size: -; cdr3_nt: TGCGCCAGCAGCTTAGTCCGGACTAGAGGGACCTACAATGAGCAGTTCTTC; cdr3_aa: CASSLVRTRGTYNEQFF
j_call: TRBJ1-2; v_call: TRBV3-1/TRBV3-2; d_call: -; clone_size: -; cdr3_nt: TGTGCCAGCAGCAACAAAGGCTATGGCTACACCTTC; cdr3_aa: CASSNKGYGYTF
j_call: TRBJ2-5; v_call: TRBV15; d_call: -; clone_size: -; cdr3_nt: TGTGCCACCAGCAGAGATTGGATACCTCAAGAGACCCAGTACTTC; cdr3_aa: CATSRDWIPQETQYF
j_call: TRBJ2-1; v_call: TRBV4-1; d_call: TRBD1; clone_size: few; cdr3_nt: TGCGCCAGCAGCCCCCTCGGGACAGGGAGGTTCTTC; cdr3_aa: CASSPLGTGRFF
j_call: TRBJ1-1; v_call: TRBV2; d_call: TRBD1; clone_size: few; cdr3_nt: TGTGCCAGCAAAGGAAGGGGGCGAACTGAAGCTTTCTTT; cdr3_aa: CASKGRGRTEAFF
j_call: TRBJ2-5; v_call: TRBV6-5; d_call: TRBD1; clone_size: once; cdr3_nt: TGTGCCAGCAGTTTTGACAGGGACCGCCCCGAGACCCAGTACTTC; cdr3_aa: CASSFDRDRPETQYF
j_call: TRBJ2-7; v_call: TRBV25-1; d_call: -; clone_size: -; cdr3_nt: TGTGCCAGCAGTGAGCTTGGGAGGGGGCGAGAGTACGAGCAGTACTTC; cdr3_aa: CASSELGRGREYEQYF
j_call: TRBJ2-5; v_call: TRBV4-1; d_call: TRBD2; clone_size: -; cdr3_nt: TGCGCCAGCAGCCAAGATCGGGGGGAAGAGACCCAGTACTTC; cdr3_aa: CASSQDRGEETQYF
j_call: TRBJ2-2; v_call: TRBV5-1; d_call: -; clone_size: -; cdr3_nt: TGCGCCAGCAGCTTTGTACAGTACACCGGGGAGCTGTTTTTT; cdr3_aa: CASSFVQYTGELFF